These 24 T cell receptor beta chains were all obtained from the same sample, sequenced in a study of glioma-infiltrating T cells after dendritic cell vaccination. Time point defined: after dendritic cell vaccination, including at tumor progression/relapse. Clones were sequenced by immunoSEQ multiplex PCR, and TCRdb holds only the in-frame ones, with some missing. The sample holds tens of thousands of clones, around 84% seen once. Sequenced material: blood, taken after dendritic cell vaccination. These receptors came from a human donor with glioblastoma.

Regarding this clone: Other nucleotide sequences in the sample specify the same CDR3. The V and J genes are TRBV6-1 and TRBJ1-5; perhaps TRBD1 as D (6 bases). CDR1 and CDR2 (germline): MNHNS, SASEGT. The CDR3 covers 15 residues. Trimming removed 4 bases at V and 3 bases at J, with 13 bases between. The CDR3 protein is CASSATGLTNQPQHF. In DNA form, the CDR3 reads TGTGCCAGCAGTGCCACAGGGCTGACCAATCAGCCCCAGCATTTT.

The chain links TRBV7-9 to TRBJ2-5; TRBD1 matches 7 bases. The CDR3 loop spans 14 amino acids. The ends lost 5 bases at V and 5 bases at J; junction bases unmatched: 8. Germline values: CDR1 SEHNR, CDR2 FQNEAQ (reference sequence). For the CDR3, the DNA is TGTGCCAGCAGCACGGCGAGGGGGCTGGAGACCCAGTACTTC. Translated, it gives CASSTARGLETQYF.

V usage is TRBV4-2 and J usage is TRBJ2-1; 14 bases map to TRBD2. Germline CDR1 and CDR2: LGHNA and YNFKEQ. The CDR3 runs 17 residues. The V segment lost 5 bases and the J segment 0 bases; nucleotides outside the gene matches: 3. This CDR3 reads CASSGTSGGGSYNEQFF. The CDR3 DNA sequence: TGTGCCAGCAGCGGGACTAGCGGGGGAGGCTCCTACAATGAGCAGTTCTTC.

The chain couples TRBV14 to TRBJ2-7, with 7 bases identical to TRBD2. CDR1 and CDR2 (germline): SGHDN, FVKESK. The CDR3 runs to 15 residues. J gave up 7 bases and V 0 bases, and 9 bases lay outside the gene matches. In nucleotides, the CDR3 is TGTGCCAGCAGCCAAGATCTAGCGGTCTCTAGGGAGCAGTACTTC. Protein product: CASSQDLAVSREQYF.

CDR3 sequence (DNA): TGTGCCAGCAGCCCACCGAGGACAGAGGATTCACCCCTCCACTTT. Its translation is CASSPPRTEDSPLHF. The V gene is TRBV7-3, the J gene TRBJ1-6; a weak D match, TRBD1 (6 bases). Germline CDR1 and CDR2: SGHTA and FQGTGA. V was cut by 5 bases and J by 8 bases, with 16 bases left in between. The CDR3 spans 15 residues. The full variable domain, completed using reference TRBV7-3 and TRBJ1-6, is GAGVSQTPSNKVTEKGKYVELRCDPISGHTALYWYRQSLGQGPEFLIYFQGTGAADDSGLPNDRFFAVRPEGSVSTLKIQRTERGDSAVYLCASSPPRTEDSPLHFGNGTRLTVT.

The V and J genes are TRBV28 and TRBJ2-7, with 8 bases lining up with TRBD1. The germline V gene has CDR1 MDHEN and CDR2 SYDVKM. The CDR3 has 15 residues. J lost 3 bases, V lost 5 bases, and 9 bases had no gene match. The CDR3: CASSTPDRAGYEQYF. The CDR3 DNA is TGTGCCAGCAGTACCCCGGACAGGGCAGGCTACGAGCAGTACTTC.

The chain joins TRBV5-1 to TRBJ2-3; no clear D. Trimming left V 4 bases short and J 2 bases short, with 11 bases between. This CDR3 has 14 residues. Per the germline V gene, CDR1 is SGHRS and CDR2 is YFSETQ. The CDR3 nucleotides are TGCGCCAGCAGCGCCGGAGATTTCACAGATACGCAGTATTTT. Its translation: CASSAGDFTDTQYF.

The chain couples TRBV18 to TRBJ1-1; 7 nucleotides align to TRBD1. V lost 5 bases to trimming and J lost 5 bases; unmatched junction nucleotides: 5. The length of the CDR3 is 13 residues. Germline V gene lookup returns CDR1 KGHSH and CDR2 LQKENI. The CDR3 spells CASSSSTGTEAFF. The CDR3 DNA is TGTGCCAGCTCATCGTCGACAGGGACTGAAGCTTTCTTT.

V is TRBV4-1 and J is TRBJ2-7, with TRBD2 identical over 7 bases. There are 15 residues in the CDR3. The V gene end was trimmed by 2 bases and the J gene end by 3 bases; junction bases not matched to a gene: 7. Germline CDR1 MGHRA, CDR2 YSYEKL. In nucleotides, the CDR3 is TGCGCCAGCAGCCAATGGGAGGGATCTCTCTACGAGCAGTACTTC. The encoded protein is CASSQWEGSLYEQYF.

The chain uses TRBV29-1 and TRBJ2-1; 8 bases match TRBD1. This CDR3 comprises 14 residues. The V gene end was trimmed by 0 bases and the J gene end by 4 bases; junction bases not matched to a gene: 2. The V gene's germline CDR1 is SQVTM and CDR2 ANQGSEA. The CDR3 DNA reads TGCAGCGTTGAAGACAGGGGGCAGTACAATGAGCAGTTCTTC. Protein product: CSVEDRGQYNEQFF.

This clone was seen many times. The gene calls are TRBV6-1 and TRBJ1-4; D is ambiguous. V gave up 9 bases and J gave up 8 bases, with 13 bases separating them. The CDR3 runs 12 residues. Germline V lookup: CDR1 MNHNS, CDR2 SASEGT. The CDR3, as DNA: TGTGCCAGGAAAAAAAGAGGGGAAAAACTGTTTTTT. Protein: CARKKRGEKLFF.

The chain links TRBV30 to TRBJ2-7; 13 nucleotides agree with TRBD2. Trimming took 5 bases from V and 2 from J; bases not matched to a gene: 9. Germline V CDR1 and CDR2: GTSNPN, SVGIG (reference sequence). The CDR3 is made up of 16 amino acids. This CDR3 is CAWATSGRTYTYEQYF. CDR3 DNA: TGTGCCTGGGCGACTAGCGGGAGGACATATACCTACGAGCAGTACTTC.

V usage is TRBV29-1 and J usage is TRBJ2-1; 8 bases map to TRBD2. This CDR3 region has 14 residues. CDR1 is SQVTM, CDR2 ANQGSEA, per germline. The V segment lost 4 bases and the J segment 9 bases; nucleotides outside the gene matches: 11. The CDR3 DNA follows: TGCAGCGTTGGCATCGGGGGGGCTTCGAGTGAGCAGTTCTTC. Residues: CSVGIGGASSEQFF.

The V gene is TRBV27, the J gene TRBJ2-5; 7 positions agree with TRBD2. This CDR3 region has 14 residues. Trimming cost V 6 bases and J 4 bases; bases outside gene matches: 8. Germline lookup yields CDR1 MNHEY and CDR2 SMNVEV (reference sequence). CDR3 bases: TGTGCCAGCAGCCTTGCACCGGGGGGAGAGACCCAGTACTTC. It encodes CASSLAPGGETQYF.

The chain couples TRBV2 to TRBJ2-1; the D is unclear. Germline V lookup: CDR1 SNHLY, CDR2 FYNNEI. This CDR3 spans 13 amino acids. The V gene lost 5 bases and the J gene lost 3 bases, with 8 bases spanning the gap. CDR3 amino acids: CASSQTDYNEQFF. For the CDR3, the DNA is TGTGCCAGCAGTCAAACAGACTACAATGAGCAGTTCTTC.

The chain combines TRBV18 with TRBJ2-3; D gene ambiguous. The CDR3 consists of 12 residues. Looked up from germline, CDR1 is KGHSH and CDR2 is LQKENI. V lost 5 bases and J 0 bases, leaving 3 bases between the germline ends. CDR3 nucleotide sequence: TGTGCCAGCTCAACTAGCACAGATACGCAGTATTTT. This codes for CASSTSTDTQYF.

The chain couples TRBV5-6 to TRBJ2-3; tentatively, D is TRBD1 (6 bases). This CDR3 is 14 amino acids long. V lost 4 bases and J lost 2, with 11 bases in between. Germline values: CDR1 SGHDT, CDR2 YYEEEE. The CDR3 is CASSPGAPTDTQYF. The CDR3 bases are TGTGCCAGCAGCCCAGGGGCGCCCACAGATACGCAGTATTTT.

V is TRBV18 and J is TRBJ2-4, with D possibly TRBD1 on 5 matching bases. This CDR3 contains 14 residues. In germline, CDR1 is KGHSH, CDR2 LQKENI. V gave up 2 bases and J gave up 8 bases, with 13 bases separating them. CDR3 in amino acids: CASSPGRQPHIQYF. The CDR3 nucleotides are TGTGCCAGCTCACCAGGGCGACAGCCCCACATTCAGTACTTC. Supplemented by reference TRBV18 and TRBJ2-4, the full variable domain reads NAGVMQNPRHLVRRRGQEARLRCSPMKGHSHVYWYRQLPEEGLKFMVYLQKENIIDESGMPKERFSAEFPKEGPSILRIQQVVRGDSAAYFCASSPGRQPHIQYFGAGTRLSVL.

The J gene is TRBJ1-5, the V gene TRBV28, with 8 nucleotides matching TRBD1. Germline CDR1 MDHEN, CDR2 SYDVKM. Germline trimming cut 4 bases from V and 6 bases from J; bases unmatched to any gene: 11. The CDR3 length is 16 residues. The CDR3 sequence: CASSSQQGAPSQPQHF. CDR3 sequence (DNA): TGTGCCAGCAGTTCCCAGCAGGGGGCGCCGAGTCAGCCCCAGCATTTT. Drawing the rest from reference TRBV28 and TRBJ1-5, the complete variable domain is DVKVTQSSRYLVKRTGEKVFLECVQDMDHENMFWYRQDPGLGLRLIYFSYDVKMKEKGDIPEGYSVSREKKERFSLILESASTNQTSMYLCASSSQQGAPSQPQHFGDGTRLSIL.

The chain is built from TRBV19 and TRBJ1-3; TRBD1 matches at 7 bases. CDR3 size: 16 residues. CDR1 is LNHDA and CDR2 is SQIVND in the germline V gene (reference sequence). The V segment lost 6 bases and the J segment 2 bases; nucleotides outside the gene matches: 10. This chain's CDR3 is CASRRSGGTAGNTIYF. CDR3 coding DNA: TGTGCCAGTAGGCGATCAGGGGGGACTGCTGGAAACACCATATATTTT. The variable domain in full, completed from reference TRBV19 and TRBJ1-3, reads DGGITQSPKYLFRKEGQNVTLSCEQNLNHDAMYWYRQDPGQGLRLIYYSQIVNDFQKGDIAEGYSVSREKKESFPLTVTSAQKNPTAFYLCASRRSGGTAGNTIYFGEGSWLTVV.

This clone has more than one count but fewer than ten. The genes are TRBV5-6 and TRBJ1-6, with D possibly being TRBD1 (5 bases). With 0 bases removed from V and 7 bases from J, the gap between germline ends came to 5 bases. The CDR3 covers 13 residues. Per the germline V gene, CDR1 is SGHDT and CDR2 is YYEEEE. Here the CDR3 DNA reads TGTGCCAGCAGCTTGGGACAGAATTCACCCCTCCACTTT. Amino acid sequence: CASSLGQNSPLHF.

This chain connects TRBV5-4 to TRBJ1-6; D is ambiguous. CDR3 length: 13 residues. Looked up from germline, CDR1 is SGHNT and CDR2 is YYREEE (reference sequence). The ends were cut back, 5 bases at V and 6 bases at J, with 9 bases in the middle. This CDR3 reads CASRPMSNSPLHF. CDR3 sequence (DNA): TGTGCCAGCAGACCTATGAGTAATTCACCCCTCCACTTT.

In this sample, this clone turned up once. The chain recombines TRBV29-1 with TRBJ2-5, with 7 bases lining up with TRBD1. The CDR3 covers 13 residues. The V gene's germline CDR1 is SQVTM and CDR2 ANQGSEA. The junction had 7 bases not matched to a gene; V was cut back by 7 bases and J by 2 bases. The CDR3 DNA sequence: TGCAGCGCGAAGGGGGCTTTACAAGAGACCCAGTACTTC. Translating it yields CSAKGALQETQYF. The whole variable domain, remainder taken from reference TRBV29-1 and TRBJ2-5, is SAVISQKPSRDICQRGTSLTIQCQVDSQVTMMFWYRQQPGQSLTLIATANQGSEATYESGFVIDKFPISRPNLTFSTLTVSNMSPEDSSIYLCSAKGALQETQYFGPGTRLLVL.

In DNA, the CDR3 is TGCGCCAGCAGCTTGGTAGGGGTGGATAATGAAAAACTGTTTTTT. Its protein product is CASSLVGVDNEKLFF. V gene TRBV5-1 combines with J gene TRBJ1-4, with D possibly being TRBD1 (5 bases). This CDR3 comprises 15 residues. From germline, CDR1 is SGHRS and CDR2 YFSETQ. Between the trimmed V and J ends, which lost 0 bases and 4 bases, there was a span of 10 bases.